The 2 T cell receptor beta chains given below trace back to one sample, sequenced in a study of T cells expressing NK-cell markers. TCRdb re-called the 5' RACE reads and catalogs CDR3 proteins one per entry, DNA excluded. The sample data list around 280,000 distinct CDR3 sequences. Sequencing was done on a sample of blood T cells: a sorted CD56 or NKG2C T cell subset, CD4+ or CD8+ T cells, or bulk PBMC T cells (not recorded which). The receptors were sampled from a man in his late teens or twenties in good health.

The chain carries TRBV5-1 and TRBJ1-1. CDR3 size: 14 residues. Germline loops: CDR1 SGHRS, CDR2 YFSETQ. CDR3 in amino acids: CASSLDGTASEAFF.

The V and J genes are TRBV6-2 or TRBV6-3 and TRBJ2-7. This CDR3 comprises 14 residues. The germline gives CDR1 MNHEY, CDR2 SVGEGT. The CDR3 is CASSYSKGNHEQYF.